The clone carrying this T cell receptor beta chain was recorded at least ten times. These data originate in a study of blood T cells in healthy people across ages. About the research overall: Roughly one uniquely barcoded beta molecule per two T cells was captured.

The authors ran a second PCR of 7 to 11 cycles using a sample-barcoded 5' primer and a J-beta primer mix. TCRdb re-derived calls from the 5' RACE reads in MiXCR, one entry per CDR3 protein. The sample includes about 1,800,000 distinct CDR3 sequences, 28% seen only once; the top ten take roughly 8%. Germline V CDR1 and CDR2: MNHEY, SVGAGI. The CDR3 is 15 residues long. Trimming cost V 6 bases and J 4 bases, with 18 bases left between them. The chain uses TRBV6-5 and TRBJ2-5; no clear D gene. Sequenced: blood. The TCR was taken from a young woman in good health. The CDR3 here is CASRPTGAPPETQYF. The CDR3 DNA sequence: TGTGCCAGCAGACCTACGGGCGCCCCCCCAGAGACCCAGTACTTC.